The 11 T cell receptor beta chains in this list originate from one sample, sequenced in a study of control samples from healthy donors and cancer patients (dated by TCRdb to 2020 to 2022). To prepare the library, the immunoSEQ multiplex PCR assay was applied. What TCRdb holds here is the immuneACCESS table cut down to in-frame rearrangements. Part of the clones is not present; checked against another copy, under half of the missing clones reflect an unresolved V gene, and the others are unexplained. This sample comprises some 65,000 clones, about 80% of them detected only once. Roughly 3.1% of the sample is taken by the ten largest. Source material: PBMCs. The source of these receptors is a woman between 50 and 59 years old with lung cancer.

This clone showed up just a few times. V is TRBV6-6 and J is TRBJ1-1; D remains unclear. From germline, CDR1 is MNHNY and CDR2 SVGAGI (reference sequence). Trimming pared 8 bases from V and 1 base from J, leaving 11 bases between. There are 13 residues in the CDR3. The CDR3, as DNA: TGTGCCAGCTCAAAACGGGGGAACACTGAAGCTTTCTTT. This encodes CASSKRGNTEAFF.

CDR3 nucleotides: TGTGCCAGCAGCCTAGAGGGAAGGGGAGCTTTCTTT. This gives the protein CASSLEGRGAFF. V usage is TRBV3-1 (or the pseudogene TRBV3-2) and J usage is TRBJ1-1; tentatively, D is TRBD1 (5 bases). The CDR3 is 12 residues long. In germline, CDR1 is LGHDT, CDR2 YNNKEL (reference sequence). V lost 4 bases to trimming and J lost 10 bases, with 13 bases between them.

The V and J genes are TRBV9 and TRBJ1-3; D ambiguous. The CDR3 is 14 residues long. Germline CDR1 is SGDLS and CDR2 is YYNGEE. Between the trimmed V and J ends, which lost 0 bases and 8 bases, there was a span of 12 bases. DNA of the CDR3: TGTGCCAGCAGCGTAGGGGAAGGAGTACACACCATATATTTT. It codes for CASSVGEGVHTIYF.

The J gene is TRBJ1-4, the V gene TRBV7-2; TRBD1 aligns across 8 bases. The germline gives CDR1 SGHTA, CDR2 FQGNSA. CDR3 length equals 14 residues. Losses at the gene ends were 3 bases for V and 8 bases for J; bases not matched to a gene: 5. The CDR3 sequence: CASSFGDRREKLFF. The CDR3 bases are TGTGCCAGCAGCTTTGGGGACAGGCGCGAAAAACTGTTTTTT.

This rearrangement joins TRBV10-1 to TRBJ2-7, with D uncertain. Germline V gene lookup returns CDR1 WNHNN and CDR2 SYGVQD (reference sequence). This CDR3 comprises 12 residues. The V end was cut by 5 bases, the J end by 0 bases, with 5 bases between. The CDR3 region has the DNA TGCGCCAGCAGTTCGGGCTCCTACGAGCAGTACTTC. This encodes CASSSGSYEQYF.

Concerning this clone itself: The identical CDR3 is also encoded by other nucleotide sequences in the sample. The chain uses TRBV6-5 and TRBJ1-1; TRBD1 matches at 8 bases. Losses at the gene ends were 6 bases for V and 4 bases for J; bases not matched to a gene: 4. This CDR3 comprises 13 residues. In germline, CDR1 is MNHEY, CDR2 SVGAGI. In nucleotides, the CDR3 is TGTGCCAGCAGCCGGACAGGGTTCACTGAAGCTTTCTTT. Protein product: CASSRTGFTEAFF.

The rearrangement links TRBV5-1 to TRBJ1-1; D unresolved. The ends were cut back, 1 base at V and 1 base at J, with 8 bases in the middle. This CDR3 spans 14 amino acids. Germline values: CDR1 SGHRS, CDR2 YFSETQ. DNA for the CDR3: TGCGCCAGCAGCTTGAATGTAGGGAACACTGAAGCTTTCTTT. Translating gives CASSLNVGNTEAFF.

The gene calls are TRBV12-3 or TRBV12-4 and TRBJ1-1; D unclear. Deletions cut 4 bases from V and 11 bases from J, with 5 bases between. The CDR3 runs to 9 residues. As DNA, the CDR3 is TGTGCCAGCAGTTCGAGGGCTTTCTTT. This sequence encodes CASSSRAFF.

The chain links TRBV3-1 (or the pseudogene TRBV3-2) to TRBJ2-3; D is ambiguous. The CDR3 length is 14 residues. V lost 3 bases and J lost 2, with 9 bases in between. Germline values: CDR1 LGHDT, CDR2 YNNKEL (reference sequence). CDR3 amino acids: CASSQARNTDTQYF. Written as DNA, the CDR3 is TGTGCCAGCAGCCAGGCAAGGAACACAGATACGCAGTATTTT.

CDR3 in DNA: TGTGCCAGTAAGGTTTCCGGTGGGGGCTCCGGGAACACTGAAGCTTTCTTT. Its protein is CASKVSGGGSGNTEAFF. The rearrangement links TRBV19 to TRBJ1-1; D is perhaps TRBD1 (6 bases). There are 17 residues in the CDR3. Trimming removed 7 bases from V and 1 base from J, with 22 bases in between. Germline V gene lookup returns CDR1 LNHDA and CDR2 SQIVND (reference sequence). Filled out from reference TRBV19 and TRBJ1-1, the complete variable domain reads DGGITQSPKYLFRKEGQNVTLSCEQNLNHDAMYWYRQDPGQGLRLIYYSQIVNDFQKGDIAEGYSVSREKKESFPLTVTSAQKNPTAFYLCASKVSGGGSGNTEAFFGQGTRLTVV.

J is TRBJ2-3 and V is TRBV12-5; D perhaps matches TRBD2 (5 bases). Germline V gene lookup returns CDR1 LGHNT and CDR2 FRNRAP. V shed 0 bases and J shed 1 base, with 8 bases lying between them. This CDR3 comprises 15 residues. The CDR3 DNA reads TGTGCTAGTGGTTTGGTACTAGGGCGCACAGATACGCAGTATTTT. Protein sequence: CASGLVLGRTDTQYF.